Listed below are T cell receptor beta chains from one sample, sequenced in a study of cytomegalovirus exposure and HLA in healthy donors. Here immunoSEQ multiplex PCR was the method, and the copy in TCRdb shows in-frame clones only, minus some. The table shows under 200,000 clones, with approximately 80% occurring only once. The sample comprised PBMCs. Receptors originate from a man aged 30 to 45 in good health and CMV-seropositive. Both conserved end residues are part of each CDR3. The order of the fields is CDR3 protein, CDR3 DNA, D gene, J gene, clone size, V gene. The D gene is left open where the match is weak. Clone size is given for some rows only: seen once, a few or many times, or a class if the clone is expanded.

CDR3 protein: CASSPRGTDTQYF; CDR3 DNA: TGTGCCAGCAGCCCACGGGGCACAGATACGCAGTATTTT; D gene: NA; J gene: TRBJ2-3; clone size: NA; V gene: TRBV7-9
CDR3 protein: CASSEYGDTEAFF; CDR3 DNA: TGTGCCAGCAGTGAATACGGGGACACTGAAGCTTTCTTT; D gene: NA; J gene: TRBJ1-1; clone size: NA; V gene: TRBV6-1
CDR3 protein: CASSLERAGDYEQYF; CDR3 DNA: TGCGCCAGCAGCTTGGAAAGGGCAGGGGACTACGAGCAGTACTTC; D gene: NA; J gene: TRBJ2-7; clone size: NA; V gene: TRBV5-1
CDR3 protein: CASQKEGWGDTQYF; CDR3 DNA: TGTGCCAGCCAAAAGGAGGGATGGGGAGATACGCAGTATTTT; D gene: NA; J gene: TRBJ2-3; clone size: NA; V gene: TRBV27
CDR3 protein: CASRLVAGEQYF; CDR3 DNA: TGTGCCAGCAGATTGGTGGCGGGCGAGCAGTACTTC; D gene: NA; J gene: TRBJ2-7; clone size: NA; V gene: TRBV5-5
CDR3 protein: CASSSHGTGGGETQYF; CDR3 DNA: TGTGCCAGCAGTTCCCACGGGACAGGGGGCGGAGAGACCCAGTACTTC; D gene: TRBD1; J gene: TRBJ2-5; clone size: NA; V gene: TRBV6-5
CDR3 protein: CASSTRGGETEAFF; CDR3 DNA: TGTGCCAGCAGTACCAGAGGCGGTGAGACTGAAGCTTTCTTT; D gene: NA; J gene: TRBJ1-1; clone size: NA; V gene: TRBV27
CDR3 protein: CASSFPGQGGDEQFF; CDR3 DNA: TGTGCCAGCAGCTTCCCGGGACAGGGCGGCGATGAGCAGTTCTTC; D gene: TRBD1; J gene: TRBJ2-1; clone size: NA; V gene: TRBV7-6
CDR3 protein: CASSPAVVVAGGYQETQYF; CDR3 DNA: TGTGCCAGCAGCCCAGCCGTGGTGGTAGCGGGGGGGTATCAAGAGACCCAGTACTTC; D gene: TRBD2; J gene: TRBJ2-5; clone size: few; V gene: TRBV11-2
CDR3 protein: CASSLRRVRYGYTF; CDR3 DNA: TGTGCCAGCAGTTTAAGGAGGGTTCGGTATGGCTACACCTTC; D gene: NA; J gene: TRBJ1-2; clone size: NA; V gene: TRBV28
CDR3 protein: CASSYVTMDRAHF; CDR3 DNA: TGTGCCAGCAGTTACGTTACTATGGACAGGGCCCATTTT; D gene: TRBD1; J gene: TRBJ1-5; clone size: NA; V gene: TRBV6-6
CDR3 protein: CASSETPGLFAFF; CDR3 DNA: TGTGCCAGCAGTGAGACACCTGGGCTTTTCGCTTTCTTT; D gene: NA; J gene: TRBJ1-1; clone size: few; V gene: TRBV25-1
CDR3 protein: CASSLGELRADTQYF; CDR3 DNA: TGTGCCAGCAGCTTGGGAGAGCTTCGGGCAGATACGCAGTATTTT; D gene: NA; J gene: TRBJ2-3; clone size: NA; V gene: TRBV5-6
CDR3 protein: CASTVRGAGNEQFF; CDR3 DNA: TGTGCCAGCACCGTGCGGGGGGCTGGCAATGAGCAGTTCTTC; D gene: TRBD2; J gene: TRBJ2-1; clone size: NA; V gene: TRBV2
CDR3 protein: CATSRKGALNSPLHF; CDR3 DNA: TGTGCCACCAGCAGGAAGGGGGCCTTGAATTCACCCCTCCACTTT; D gene: TRBD1; J gene: TRBJ1-6; clone size: NA; V gene: TRBV15
CDR3 protein: CASSSHSGGAFNEQFF; CDR3 DNA: TGTGCCAGCAGCTCACATAGCGGGGGGGCCTTCAATGAGCAGTTCTTC; D gene: TRBD2; J gene: TRBJ2-1; clone size: NA; V gene: TRBV7-3
CDR3 protein: CSVPGEDTEAFF; CDR3 DNA: TGCAGCGTCCCCGGGGAGGACACTGAAGCTTTCTTT; D gene: NA; J gene: TRBJ1-1; clone size: NA; V gene: TRBV29-1
CDR3 protein: CASSISGRASPFF; CDR3 DNA: TGTGCCAGTAGTATATCGGGCAGGGCATCGCCTTTCTTT; D gene: NA; J gene: TRBJ1-1; clone size: NA; V gene: TRBV19
CDR3 protein: CATSRAGTGNQPQHF; CDR3 DNA: TGTGCCACCAGCAGGGCCGGGACAGGCAATCAGCCCCAGCATTTT; D gene: TRBD1; J gene: TRBJ1-5; clone size: NA; V gene: TRBV15
CDR3 protein: CASSFPDPGVETQYF; CDR3 DNA: TGTGCCAGCAGTTTTCCGGACCCAGGGGTGGAGACCCAGTACTTC; D gene: NA; J gene: TRBJ2-5; clone size: NA; V gene: TRBV28
CDR3 protein: CASSLWGGGGGPQETQYF; CDR3 DNA: TGTGCCAGCAGCTTGTGGGGCGGAGGGGGCGGCCCCCAAGAGACCCAGTACTTC; D gene: NA; J gene: TRBJ2-5; clone size: many; V gene: TRBV5-6
CDR3 protein: CASSLGTGEAFF; CDR3 DNA: TGCGCCAGCAGCTTAGGGACAGGGGAAGCTTTCTTT; D gene: TRBD1; J gene: TRBJ1-1; clone size: NA; V gene: TRBV5-1
CDR3 protein: CASSLDGGWDQPQHF; CDR3 DNA: TGCGCCAGCAGCTTGGACGGGGGTTGGGATCAGCCCCAGCATTTT; D gene: NA; J gene: TRBJ1-5; clone size: NA; V gene: TRBV5-1
CDR3 protein: CASGLGHYNEQFF; CDR3 DNA: TGTGCTAGTGGTTTGGGACACTACAATGAGCAGTTCTTC; D gene: NA; J gene: TRBJ2-1; clone size: NA; V gene: TRBV12-5
CDR3 protein: CASSLSVDGTGRKKLFF; CDR3 DNA: TGTGCCAGCTCACTGTCAGTCGATGGGACAGGGCGGAAAAAACTGTTTTTT; D gene: TRBD1; J gene: TRBJ1-4; clone size: NA; V gene: TRBV18
CDR3 protein: CASSYDGTSAYNEQFF; CDR3 DNA: TGTGCCAGCAGTTACGATGGGACTAGCGCCTACAATGAGCAGTTCTTC; D gene: TRBD2; J gene: TRBJ2-1; clone size: NA; V gene: TRBV6-5
CDR3 protein: CASSTSGQGGNQPQHF; CDR3 DNA: TGTGCCAGTAGTACTTCGGGACAGGGAGGTAATCAGCCCCAGCATTTT; D gene: TRBD1; J gene: TRBJ1-5; clone size: few; V gene: TRBV19
CDR3 protein: CASSSGQGNYGYTF; CDR3 DNA: TGTGCCAGCAGCTCGGGACAGGGGAACTATGGCTACACCTTC; D gene: TRBD1; J gene: TRBJ1-2; clone size: NA; V gene: TRBV13
CDR3 protein: CASSLDRGGETQYF; CDR3 DNA: TGTGCCAGCAGTTTAGACAGGGGTGGGGAGACCCAGTACTTC; D gene: TRBD1; J gene: TRBJ2-5; clone size: NA; V gene: TRBV6-5
CDR3 protein: CASSDDRESDEQYF; CDR3 DNA: TGCGCCAGCAGCGATGACAGGGAGTCGGATGAGCAGTACTTC; D gene: TRBD1; J gene: TRBJ2-7; clone size: NA; V gene: TRBV4-1
CDR3 protein: CASSQDPPSGGSPSTDTQYF; CDR3 DNA: TGCGCCAGCAGCCAAGATCCACCCTCGGGAGGGAGCCCAAGCACAGATACGCAGTATTTT; D gene: TRBD2; J gene: TRBJ2-3; clone size: NA; V gene: TRBV4-3
CDR3 protein: CASSPPGTGAYEQYF; CDR3 DNA: TGTGCCAGCTCACCACCCGGGACAGGGGCCTACGAGCAGTACTTC; D gene: TRBD1; J gene: TRBJ2-7; clone size: NA; V gene: TRBV18
CDR3 protein: CASSFTGVTDEQFF; CDR3 DNA: TGTGCCAGCAGCTTCACAGGGGTGACGGATGAGCAGTTCTTC; D gene: TRBD1; J gene: TRBJ2-1; clone size: NA; V gene: TRBV7-9
CDR3 protein: CASSSNLGGGKGDTQYF; CDR3 DNA: TGTGCCAGCAGCTCAAACCTCGGGGGAGGGAAGGGAGATACGCAGTATTTT; D gene: TRBD2; J gene: TRBJ2-3; clone size: few; V gene: TRBV11-2
CDR3 protein: CASSPTGSDEQYF; CDR3 DNA: TGTGCCAGCAGCCCAACAGGTTCAGACGAGCAGTACTTC; D gene: NA; J gene: TRBJ2-7; clone size: NA; V gene: TRBV9
CDR3 protein: CASSPGDALNTEAFF; CDR3 DNA: TGCGCCAGCTCGCCGGGAGACGCTCTGAACACTGAAGCTTTCTTT; D gene: NA; J gene: TRBJ1-1; clone size: NA; V gene: TRBV10-1
CDR3 protein: CASSYRTSGYNEQFF; CDR3 DNA: TGTGCCAGCAGTTATAGGACTAGCGGCTACAATGAGCAGTTCTTC; D gene: TRBD2; J gene: TRBJ2-1; clone size: once; V gene: TRBV6-5
CDR3 protein: CASSLTDSSYEQYF; CDR3 DNA: TGTGCCAGCAGCCTAACGGACAGTTCCTACGAGCAGTACTTC; D gene: NA; J gene: TRBJ2-7; clone size: NA; V gene: TRBV5-6
CDR3 protein: CAISDRSGEKLFF; CDR3 DNA: TGTGCCATCAGTGACCGCTCGGGAGAAAAACTGTTTTTT; D gene: NA; J gene: TRBJ1-4; clone size: once; V gene: TRBV10-3